This T cell receptor beta chain was profiled in a study of metastatic and nonmetastatic thyroid tumors. Overall study context: Repertoires from malignant and benign thyroid patients were compared across blood and tumor or nodule tissue. Study conclusions and caveats: The study reportedly found significantly higher TCR beta diversity in malignant thyroid tumors than benign nodules, in blood and tumor.

Patients were all untreated before their thyroid surgery. V gave up 4 bases and J gave up 8 bases; unmatched junction bases: 6. Germline V CDR1 and CDR2: SGHKS, YYEKEE (reference sequence). The length of the CDR3 is 13 residues. Worth noting for this clone: The antigen remains undetermined.

Per the original methods: What underpinned the distant-metastasis classifier for papillary thyroid cancer was the set of CDR3 differences across clinicopathological groups. TCRdb re-called the PCR reads with MiXCR. Here the V and J calls rest on TCRdb's processing, not on the authors' analysis. The table lists about 37,000 clones, about 27% of them singletons. The chain recombines TRBV5-5 with TRBJ2-1; TRBD2 agrees at 7 bases. This clonotype was obtained from a male donor with papillary thyroid cancer or a benign thyroid nodule (not recorded which). Some clones in this sample may be carry-over from other donors' samples. Material for sequencing was blood. The CDR3 reads CASSLGLVDEQFF. CDR3 in DNA: TGTGCCAGCAGCCTCGGACTAGTGGATGAGCAGTTCTTC.